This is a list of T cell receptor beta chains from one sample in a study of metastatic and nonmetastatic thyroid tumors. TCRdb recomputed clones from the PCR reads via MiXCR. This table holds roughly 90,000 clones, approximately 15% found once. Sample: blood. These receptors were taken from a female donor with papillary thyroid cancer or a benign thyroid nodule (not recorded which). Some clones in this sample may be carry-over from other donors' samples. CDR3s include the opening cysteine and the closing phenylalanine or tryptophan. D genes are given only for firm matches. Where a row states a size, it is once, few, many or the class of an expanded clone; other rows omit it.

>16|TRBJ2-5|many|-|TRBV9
TGTGCCAGCAGCGTGGGGCCGGCCCAGCCTCAAGAGACCCAGTACTTC
CASSVGPAQPQETQYF
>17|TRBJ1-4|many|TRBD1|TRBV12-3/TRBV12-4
TGTGCCAGCAGCTCTCACTGGGACAGTACAACTAATGAAAAACTGTTTTTT
CASSSHWDSTTNEKLFF
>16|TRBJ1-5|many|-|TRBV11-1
TGTGCCAGCAGCTTAGGAGCGGGGGTGACCGATCAGCCCCAGCATTTT
CASSLGAGVTDQPQHF
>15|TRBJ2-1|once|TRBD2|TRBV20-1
TGCAGTGCTAGAGATTGGGCGGGAGTAGAAGGTGAGCAGTTCTTC
CSARDWAGVEGEQFF
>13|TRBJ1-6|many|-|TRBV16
TGTGCCAGCAGCCAATCGGGGGACTCACCCCTCCACTTT
CASSQSGDSPLHF
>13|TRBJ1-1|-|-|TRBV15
TGTGCCACCAGCAGAGTTGGAGGCGGTGAATCTTTCTTT
CATSRVGGGESFF
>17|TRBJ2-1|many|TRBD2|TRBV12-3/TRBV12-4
TGTGCCAGCACCCCGGGCACCGGGACTAGCGGGGGGGATGAGCAGTTCTTC
CASTPGTGTSGGDEQFF
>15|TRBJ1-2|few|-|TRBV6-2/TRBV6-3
TGTGCCAGCATTTACTCGAAGCAGAATAACTATGGCTACACCTTC
CASIYSKQNNYGYTF
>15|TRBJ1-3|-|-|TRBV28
TGTGCCAGCAGTTCGGCCGACCAATCTAGAAACACCATATATTTT
CASSSADQSRNTIYF
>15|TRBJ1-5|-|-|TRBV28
TGTGCCAGCAGTCGCCTTTGGGGTGGCAATCAGCCCGAGCATTTT
CASSRLWGGNQPEHF